A single sample is the source of the 21 T cell receptor beta chains below, sequenced in a study of blood T cells in healthy people across ages. The second PCR ran about 6 to 11 cycles with a sample-barcoded 5' primer and J-beta primers. TCRdb fed the 5' RACE reads into MiXCR, producing one record per CDR3 protein. The table records some 730,000 distinct CDR3 sequences, about a fifth of them present only once. Source material: blood. Every receptor here comes from a man in his sixties or seventies in good health.

This clonotype was observed a handful of times. The chain uses TRBV6-6 and TRBJ2-5, with D possibly being TRBD2 (7 bases). The J call is doubtful: the DNA matches TRBJ2-7 better. The germline V gene encodes CDR1 MNHNY and CDR2 SVGAGI (reference sequence). The CDR3 extends over 13 amino acids. The CDR3 spells CASSSHREGEQYF. The CDR3 DNA reads TGTGCCAGCAGTTCACACAGGGAGGGCGAGCAGTACTTC.

This clonotype was detected only a few times. The chain joins TRBV24-1 to TRBJ2-3; tentatively, D is TRBD2 (6 bases). Germline-derived CDR1 and CDR2 are KGHDR and SFDVKD. V was pared by 4 bases and J by 1 base, with 17 bases between. This CDR3 spans 17 amino acids. The CDR3 here is CATSDPTGSAGTDTQYF. The DNA of the CDR3 is TGTGCCACCAGTGACCCTACCGGGAGCGCGGGCACAGATACGCAGTATTTT.

This clonotype came up a few times. This rearrangement joins TRBV11-1 to TRBJ1-1; 8 bases fit TRBD1. V gave up 5 bases and J gave up 6 bases; unmatched junction bases: 8. Germline values: CDR1 SGHAT, CDR2 FQDESV (reference sequence). The CDR3 is 14 amino acids. The CDR3 nucleotides read TGTGCCAGCAGCCCCAGACAGGGGCTCGCTGAAGCTTTCTTT. It is translated as CASSPRQGLAEAFF.

The chain combines TRBV14 with TRBJ2-7; perhaps D is TRBD1 or TRBD2 (5 bases each). The CDR3 contains 13 residues. The germline CDR1 and CDR2 sequences are SGHDN and FVKESK. V was cut by 6 bases and J by 3 bases, with 12 bases left in between. CDR3 coding DNA: TGTGCCAGCAGTCCGGGACGGTACTACGAGCAGTACGTC. This gives the protein CASSPGRYYEQYV.

This clonotype was observed many times. The chain is built from TRBV10-3 and TRBJ1-1; TRBD1 agrees at 10 bases. This CDR3 has 18 residues. Germline V lookup: CDR1 ENHRY, CDR2 SYGVKD. Trimming removed 5 bases from V and 4 bases from J; junction bases left unmatched: 16. The CDR3 here is CAISSSTGGNFGGTEAFF. The CDR3 DNA reads as TGTGCCATCAGTTCTTCGACAGGGGGCAATTTTGGTGGCACTGAAGCTTTCTTT.

This clonotype was seen more than once but under ten times. The chain links TRBV5-6 to TRBJ2-5; D might be TRBD1 (6 bases). The length of the CDR3 is 14 residues. Germline V gene sequence: CDR1 SGHDT, CDR2 YYEEEE. Between the trimmed V and J ends, which lost 0 bases and 5 bases, there was a span of 11 bases. The CDR3 loop is CASSLEAGEETQYF. DNA of the CDR3: TGTGCCAGCAGCTTGGAGGCAGGGGAGGAGACCCAGTACTTC. The variable domain in full, with the rest retrieved from reference TRBV5-6 and TRBJ2-5, is DAGVTQSPTHLIKTRGQQVTLRCSPKSGHDTVSWYQQALGQGPQFIFQYYEEEERQRGNFPDRFSGHQFPNYSSELNVNALLLGDSALYLCASSLEAGEETQYFGPGTRLLVL.

This clonotype came up many times. The chain uses TRBV6-6 and TRBJ1-2; D gene unclear. Germline CDR1 and CDR2: MNHNY and SVGAGI (reference sequence). Between the trimmed V and J ends, which lost 5 bases and 7 bases, there was a span of 14 bases. The CDR3 length is 13 residues. The CDR3 reads CASSRDAVGGYTF. As DNA, the CDR3 is TGTGCCAGCAGTCGAGATGCCGTCGGTGGCTACACCTTC.

The table lists this clonotype with a few counts. The rearrangement joins TRBV5-5 to TRBJ1-4, with D tentatively TRBD1 (5 bases). The V end was cut by 2 bases, the J end by 5 bases, with 13 bases between. CDR3 length: 15 amino acids. In germline, CDR1 is SGHKS, CDR2 YYEKEE (reference sequence). In nucleotides, the CDR3 is TGTGCCAGCAGCTTAAGCGGGGACCTGAATGAAAAACTGTTTTTT. This translates into CASSLSGDLNEKLFF.

This clonotype was detected a few times. The chain carries TRBV20-1 and TRBJ2-7; 9 nucleotides line up with TRBD2. The better agreement between TRBJ2-1 and the DNA end casts doubt on the J call. The CDR3 runs 15 residues. Germline-derived CDR1 and CDR2 are DFQATT and SNEGSKA (reference sequence). DNA for the CDR3: TGCAGTGCTACGGCTAGCGGGGAACTGTACAATGAGCAGTTCTTC. Translating it yields CSATASGELYNEQFF.

This clonotype was counted ten times or more. The chain employs TRBV7-2 and TRBJ1-4; 7 bases match TRBD1. With 5 bases clipped from V and 10 bases from J, the junction kept 10 bases outside the gene matches. Germline CDR1 reads SGHTA; CDR2 reads FQGNSA. The CDR3 sequence is 14 residues long. The CDR3 bases are TGTGCCAGCAGCCCTCCCGGGACAGTTCGAAAACTGTTTTTT. It yields the protein CASSPPGTVRKLFF.

This clonotype was picked up a small number of times. The rearrangement joins TRBV11-2 to TRBJ2-3, with D unclear. Germline V gene data show CDR1 as SGHAT and CDR2 as FQNNGV. V dropped 6 bases and J dropped 1 base, with 17 bases sitting between them. There are 16 residues in the CDR3. The CDR3 loop reads CASRARAVSGTDTQYF. The CDR3, as DNA: TGTGCCAGCAGGGCCCGGGCCGTGTCTGGCACAGATACGCAGTATTTT.

The chain joins TRBV2 to TRBJ2-1, with D unclear. Germline V gives CDR1 SNHLY, CDR2 FYNNEI. The CDR3 is made up of 14 amino acids. The ends were cut back, 7 bases at V and 5 bases at J, with 15 bases in the middle. CDR3 bases: TGTGCCAGCATTAGGACCACAAACAACAATGAGCAGTTCTTC. Translating it yields CASIRTTNNNEQFF.

This chain joins TRBV18 and TRBJ2-3; TRBD1 matches at 11 bases. Germline V gene sequence: CDR1 KGHSH, CDR2 LQKENI. CDR3 length equals 14 residues. The V gene end was trimmed by 6 bases and the J gene end by 7 bases; junction bases not matched to a gene: 6. The DNA of the CDR3 is TGTGCCAGCTCGTCCGGGACAGGGGGAAATACGCAGTATTTT. It codes for CASSSGTGGNTQYF. The variable domain in full, with the rest retrieved from reference TRBV18 and TRBJ2-3, is NAGVMQNPRHLVRRRGQEARLRCSPMKGHSHVYWYRQLPEEGLKFMVYLQKENIIDESGMPKERFSAEFPKEGPSILRIQQVVRGDSAAYFCASSSGTGGNTQYFGPGTRLTVL.

The CDR3 spells CASSHRTIWDYGYTF. The DNA for the CDR3 is TGTGCCAGCAGTCACCGGACGATTTGGGACTATGGCTACACCTTC. This chain joins TRBV6-5 and TRBJ1-2; D is uncertain. The CDR3 extends over 15 amino acids. V dropped 5 bases and J dropped 3 bases, with 16 bases sitting between them. CDR1 and CDR2 (germline): MNHEY, SVGAGI.

The chain employs TRBV6-1 and TRBJ2-7; 14 bases map to TRBD2. This CDR3 region has 18 residues. With 6 bases clipped from V and 1 base from J, the junction kept 11 bases outside the gene matches. Germline V lookup: CDR1 MNHNS, CDR2 SASEGT. CDR3 nucleotide sequence: TGTGCCAGCAGACCCGGACTAGCGGGGGGTTCCCGATCCTACGAGCAGTACTTC. Amino acid sequence: CASRPGLAGGSRSYEQYF.

This rearrangement joins TRBV11-1 to TRBJ2-5, with a possible D match to TRBD1 (6 bases). This CDR3 comprises 15 residues. V lost 3 bases, J lost 5 bases, and 16 bases lay in between. Germline CDR1 SGHAT, CDR2 FQDESV (reference sequence). Here the CDR3 DNA reads TGTGCCAGCAGCTTTACAGGACAGAGTGGGGAGACCCAGTACTTC. Translating gives CASSFTGQSGETQYF.

This clonotype was seen many times. This rearrangement joins TRBV29-1 to TRBJ2-5; the D gene is possibly TRBD2 (5 bases). V was trimmed by 8 bases and J by 5 bases, leaving 15 bases between them. Germline V gene data show CDR1 as SQVTM and CDR2 as ANQGSEA. The CDR3 has 12 amino acids. The CDR3 here is CSLRVGRETQYF. CDR3 nucleotide sequence: TGCAGCCTGCGGGTAGGGCGGGAGACCCAGTACTTC.

This clonotype occurred many times. J is TRBJ1-5 and V is TRBV29-1; 9 bases are shared with TRBD1. The CDR3 is made up of 14 amino acids. CDR1 and CDR2 from the germline V gene are SQVTM and ANQGSEA. Unmatched junction bases numbered 8, after V lost 7 bases and J lost 4 bases. The CDR3 spells CSARSGTGNQPQHF. The CDR3 DNA follows: TGCAGCGCCCGATCCGGGACAGGGAATCAGCCCCAGCATTTT.

This clonotype appeared a few times. The V and J genes are TRBV12-3 or TRBV12-4 and TRBJ2-3; TRBD2 agrees at 7 bases. The CDR3 is made up of 15 amino acids. V gave up 0 bases and J gave up 2 bases; unmatched junction bases: 2. The DNA for the CDR3 is TGTGCCAGCAGTTTAGCTAGCGGGTACACAGATACGCAGTATTTT. Its translation is CASSLASGYTDTQYF.

This clonotype came up a few times. This chain connects TRBV29-1 to TRBJ2-1; TRBD1 or TRBD2 may be the D gene (6 bases each). Germline loops: CDR1 SQVTM, CDR2 ANQGSEA. Trimming cost V 7 bases and J 7 bases, with 20 bases left between them. The CDR3 has 14 amino acids. As DNA, the CDR3 is TGCAGCGCCCCCGGCGTGGGGGGCAGGAATGAGCAGTTCTTC. It specifies CSAPGVGGRNEQFF.

This clonotype was counted between two and nine times. The chain links TRBV5-1 to TRBJ1-6; 9 positions match TRBD1. J lost 8 bases, V lost 7 bases, and 7 bases had no gene match. The CDR3 loop spans 14 amino acids. CDR1 is SGHRS and CDR2 is YFSETQ in the germline V gene. CDR3 DNA sequence: TGCGCCAGCGCCCGGGACAGGGCTGATTCACCCCTCCACTTT. Translating it yields CASARDRADSPLHF.